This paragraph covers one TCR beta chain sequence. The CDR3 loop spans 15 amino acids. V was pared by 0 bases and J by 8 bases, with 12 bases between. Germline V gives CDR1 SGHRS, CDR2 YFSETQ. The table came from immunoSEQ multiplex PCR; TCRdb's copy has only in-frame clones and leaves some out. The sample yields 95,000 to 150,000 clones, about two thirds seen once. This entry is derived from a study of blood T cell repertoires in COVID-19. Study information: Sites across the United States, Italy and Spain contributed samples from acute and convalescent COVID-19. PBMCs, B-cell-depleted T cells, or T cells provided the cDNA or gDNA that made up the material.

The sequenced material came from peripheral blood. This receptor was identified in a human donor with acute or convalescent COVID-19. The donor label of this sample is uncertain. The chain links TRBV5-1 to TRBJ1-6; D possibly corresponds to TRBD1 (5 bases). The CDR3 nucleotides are TGCGCCAGCAGCTTGGAAGGGGCGCAGGATTCACCCCTCCACTTT. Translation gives CASSLEGAQDSPLHF.